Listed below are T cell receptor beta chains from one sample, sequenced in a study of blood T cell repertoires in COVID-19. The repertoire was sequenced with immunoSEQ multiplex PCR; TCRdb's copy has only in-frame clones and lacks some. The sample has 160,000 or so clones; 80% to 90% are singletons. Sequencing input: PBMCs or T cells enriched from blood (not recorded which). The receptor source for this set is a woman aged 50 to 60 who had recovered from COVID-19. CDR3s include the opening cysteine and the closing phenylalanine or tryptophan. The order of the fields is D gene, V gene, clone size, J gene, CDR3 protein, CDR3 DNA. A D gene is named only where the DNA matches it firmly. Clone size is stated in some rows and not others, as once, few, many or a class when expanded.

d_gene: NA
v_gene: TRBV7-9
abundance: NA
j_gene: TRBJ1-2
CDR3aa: CATRTGPNYGYTF
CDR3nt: TGTGCCACCCGAACAGGGCCTAACTATGGCTACACCTTC

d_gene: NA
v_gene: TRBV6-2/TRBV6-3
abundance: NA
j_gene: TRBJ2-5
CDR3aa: CASSYPARSETQYF
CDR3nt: TGTGCCAGCAGTTACCCAGCGCGTTCCGAGACCCAGTACTTC

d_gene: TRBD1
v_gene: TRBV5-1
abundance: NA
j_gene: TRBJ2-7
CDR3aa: CASPTVGDREVREQYF
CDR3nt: TGCGCCTCTCCAACGGTAGGGGACAGGGAGGTTCGCGAGCAGTACTTC

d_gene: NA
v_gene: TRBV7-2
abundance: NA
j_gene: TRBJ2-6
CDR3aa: CASSEVSSGANVLTF
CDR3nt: TGTGCCAGCAGCGAAGTCAGCTCTGGGGCCAACGTCCTGACTTTC

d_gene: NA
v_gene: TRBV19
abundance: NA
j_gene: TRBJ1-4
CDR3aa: CACGGLFNEKLFF
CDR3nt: TGTGCCTGTGGTGGCCTCTTTAATGAAAAACTGTTTTTT

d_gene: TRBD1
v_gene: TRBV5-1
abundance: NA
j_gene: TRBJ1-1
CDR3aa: CASSTAGTGGTEAFF
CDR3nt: TGCGCCAGCAGCACTGCCGGGACAGGGGGCACTGAAGCTTTCTTT

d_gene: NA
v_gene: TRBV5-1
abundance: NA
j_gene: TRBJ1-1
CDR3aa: CASSLGGWGWNTEAFF
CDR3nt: TGCGCCAGCAGCTTGGGAGGGTGGGGTTGGAACACTGAAGCTTTCTTT

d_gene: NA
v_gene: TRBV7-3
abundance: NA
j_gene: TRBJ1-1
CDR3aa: CASSQGRTTEAFF
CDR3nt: TGTGCCAGCAGTCAAGGGAGGACCACTGAAGCTTTCTTT

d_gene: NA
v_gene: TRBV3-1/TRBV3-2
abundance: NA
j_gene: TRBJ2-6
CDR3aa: CASSPSLGLSGANVLTF
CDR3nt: TGTGCCAGCAGCCCCTCTCTAGGCCTCTCTGGGGCCAACGTCCTGACTTTC

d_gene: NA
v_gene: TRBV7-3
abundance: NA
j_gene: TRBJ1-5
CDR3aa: CASSPQGSNQPQHF
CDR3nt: TGTGCCAGCAGCCCGCAGGGGAGCAATCAGCCCCAGCATTTT

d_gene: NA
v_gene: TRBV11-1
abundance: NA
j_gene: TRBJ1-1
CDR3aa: CASSFRGNTEAFF
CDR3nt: TGTGCCAGCAGCTTTCGGGGGAACACTGAAGCTTTCTTT

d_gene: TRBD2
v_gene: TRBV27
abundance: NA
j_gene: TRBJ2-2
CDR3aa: CASSLGLAGGNTGELFF
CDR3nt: TGTGCCAGCAGTCTGGGACTAGCGGGAGGGAACACCGGGGAGCTGTTTTTT

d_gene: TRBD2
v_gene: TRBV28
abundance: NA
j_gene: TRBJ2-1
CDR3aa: CASSSGAAGGRGEQFF
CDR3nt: TGTGCCAGCAGTTCAGGGGCGGCGGGAGGGCGTGGCGAGCAGTTCTTC

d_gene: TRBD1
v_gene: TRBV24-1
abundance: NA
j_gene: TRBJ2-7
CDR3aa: CATSSDRGHEQYF
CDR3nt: TGTGCCACCAGCTCGGACAGGGGCCACGAGCAGTACTTC

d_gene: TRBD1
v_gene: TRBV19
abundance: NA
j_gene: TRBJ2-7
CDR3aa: CASSIRQGAYEQYF
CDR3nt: TGTGCCAGTAGTATCAGACAGGGGGCCTACGAGCAGTACTTC

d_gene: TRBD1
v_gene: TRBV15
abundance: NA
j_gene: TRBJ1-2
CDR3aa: CATRRQGGTYGYTF
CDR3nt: TGTGCCACCAGGCGACAGGGAGGTACCTATGGCTACACCTTC

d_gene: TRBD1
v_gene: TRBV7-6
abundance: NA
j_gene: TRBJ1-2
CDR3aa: CASSSGQGSYTF
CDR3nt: TGTGCCAGCAGCAGCGGACAGGGGAGCTACACCTTC

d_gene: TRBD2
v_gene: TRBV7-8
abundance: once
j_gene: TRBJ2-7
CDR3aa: CASSMGLAGGHEQYF
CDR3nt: TGTGCCAGCAGCATGGGACTAGCGGGAGGCCACGAGCAGTACTTC